This T cell receptor (beta chain) stems from a study of Ad26.COV2.S vaccination and SARS-CoV-2 variants. Study information: Administration of Ad26.COV2.S was intramuscular, either once or twice 56 days apart.

The V gene end was trimmed by 6 bases and the J gene end by 5 bases; junction bases not matched to a gene: 14. Germline values: CDR1 KGHSH, CDR2 LQKENI. The CDR3 consists of 17 residues. Treatment noted: 15 to 20 received Ad26.COV2.S at low or high dose, single or two shots; 5 received placebo; per-sample allocation not given. The investigators took samples on day 63 after the first vaccine or placebo injection. As its vector, the vaccine had Ad26, which expressed Wuhan-strain SARS-CoV-2 spike. The assay was immunoSEQ multiplex PCR, and TCRdb's table has in-frame clones only and misses some. The sample holds 200,000 to 250,000 clones, roughly 90% seen once. Study outcomes and limitations: Ad26.COV2.S recipients had broader spike-specific TCRs (P = 0.0014). Assessments of TCR breadth and depth may have underestimated the total T cell responses.

To note about this clone: Its antigen is undetermined.

The rearrangement links TRBV18 to TRBJ2-5, with 11 positions matching TRBD2. This material consisted of peripheral blood, taken in a trial of Ad26.COV2.S vaccine versus placebo. The source is a person aged 18 to 65 who received the Ad26.COV2.S COVID-19 vaccine or a placebo. The CDR3 spells CASSGTLLAGVGETQYF. Written as DNA, the CDR3 is TGTGCCAGCTCGGGAACCTTACTAGCGGGAGTTGGGGAGACCCAGTACTTC.